These 18 T cell receptor beta chains were all obtained from the same sample, sequenced in a study of blood T cell repertoires in COVID-19. This table comes from immunoSEQ multiplex PCR, and its TCRdb copy is limited to in-frame clones, with some not included. The sample lists around 300,000 clones, roughly 89% occurring once. Source material: peripheral blood. The receptors stem from a woman in her thirties or forties with COVID-19, enrolled during active disease.

The chain joins TRBV19 to TRBJ2-7; tentative D call: TRBD1 (6 bases). With 1 base removed from V and 3 bases from J, the gap between germline ends came to 7 bases. The CDR3 has 13 residues. Germline lookup yields CDR1 LNHDA and CDR2 SQIVND (reference sequence). The CDR3 sequence is CASSIGRGYEQYF. The CDR3 bases are TGTGCCAGTAGTATAGGCAGGGGCTACGAGCAGTACTTC.

This clone has only one observation. The V and J genes are TRBV19 and TRBJ1-5; 7 nucleotides line up with TRBD1. CDR1 and CDR2 (germline): LNHDA, SQIVND (reference sequence). The CDR3 spans 15 residues. The V segment lost 3 bases and the J segment 3 bases; nucleotides outside the gene matches: 5. CDR3 DNA: TGTGCCAGTAGTATTTTGGGACAGAACAATCAGCCCCAGCATTTT. Residues: CASSILGQNNQPQHF.

V gene TRBV9 combines with J gene TRBJ2-2; D is unclear. This CDR3 region has 13 residues. Germline V gives CDR1 SGDLS, CDR2 YYNGEE. The V gene lost 6 bases and the J gene lost 4 bases, with 10 bases spanning the gap. The DNA for the CDR3 is TGTGCCAGCACCCTCGTTCCCACCGGGGAGCTGTTTTTT. This codes for CASTLVPTGELFF.

The chain joins TRBV9 to TRBJ2-3; 16 bases match TRBD2. There are 17 residues in the CDR3. The ends lost 8 bases at V and 3 bases at J; junction bases unmatched: 9. The germline V gene encodes CDR1 SGDLS and CDR2 YYNGEE. CDR3 coding DNA: TGTGCCAGTACCGGGACTAGCGGGGGGGCCGTTACAGATACGCAGTATTTT. This sequence encodes CASTGTSGGAVTDTQYF.

The V call is TRBV10-3, the J call TRBJ2-1, with TRBD2 matching 14 bases. Unmatched junction bases numbered 5, after V lost 8 bases and J lost 8 bases. CDR3 length: 14 residues. Germline V gene lookup returns CDR1 ENHRY and CDR2 SYGVKD. The CDR3 region is CAIRGTSGSDEQFF. In nucleotides, the CDR3 is TGTGCCATCCGAGGGACTAGCGGGAGCGATGAGCAGTTCTTC.

This sequence joins TRBV11-2 and TRBJ2-1; 10 bases match TRBD2. Germline CDR1 is SGHAT and CDR2 is FQNNGV. The CDR3 is 16 residues long. J lost 8 bases, V lost 6 bases, and 13 bases had no gene match. The CDR3 DNA sequence: TGTGCCAGCAGTCGTACGCAGCGGGAGGGCCCGGATGAGCAGTTCTTC. Translation: CASSRTQREGPDEQFF.

The chain joins TRBV7-3 to TRBJ2-2; D may be TRBD1 (6 bases). The V and J ends lost 4 bases and 4 bases respectively, with 10 bases between them. Germline CDR1 and CDR2: SGHTA and FQGTGA. CDR3 length: 14 residues. The CDR3 region has the DNA TGTGCCAGCAGCTCCACAGGGCGCACCGGGGAGCTGTTTTTT. This encodes CASSSTGRTGELFF.

The CDR3 coding sequence is TGTGCCAGCAGGGGGACAGGGAGCACAGATACGCAGTATTTT. It encodes CASRGTGSTDTQYF. V and J are TRBV6-5 and TRBJ2-3; 9 bases agree with TRBD1. Germline CDR1 reads MNHEY; CDR2 reads SVGAGI. The CDR3 consists of 14 residues. Trimming took 6 bases from V and 0 from J; bases not matched to a gene: 1.

This chain connects TRBV30 to TRBJ1-3, with 11 bases lining up with TRBD1. Unmatched junction bases numbered 7, after V lost 2 bases and J lost 4 bases. In germline, CDR1 is GTSNPN, CDR2 SVGIG (reference sequence). This CDR3 has 16 residues. CDR3 protein: CAWSRGGQGAGNTIYF. DNA of the CDR3: TGTGCCTGGAGTAGGGGCGGACAGGGGGCCGGAAACACCATATATTTT.

This clone occurred a few times. This sequence joins TRBV2 and TRBJ2-3; 13 nucleotides match TRBD2. V was pared by 4 bases and J by 6 bases, with 10 bases of the junction left unmatched. The germline gives CDR1 SNHLY, CDR2 FYNNEI. The CDR3 totals 17 residues. The CDR3 DNA reads TGTGCCAGCAGTGCTAGTGGACTAGCGGGGGTAGGTGATACGCAGTATTTT. Translated: CASSASGLAGVGDTQYF.

The CDR3 sequence: CSASKAGSYQETQYF. As DNA, the CDR3 is TGCAGTGCTAGTAAGGCAGGCTCTTACCAAGAGACCCAGTACTTC. This rearrangement joins TRBV20-1 to TRBJ2-5; D not certain. The CDR3 spans 15 residues. Germline V gene sequence: CDR1 DFQATT, CDR2 SNEGSKA (reference sequence). Trimming took 3 bases from V and 0 from J, leaving 14 bases between them.

The chain is built from TRBV28 and TRBJ1-4; D gene unclear. Germline CDR1 and CDR2: MDHEN and SYDVKM. This CDR3 is built from 15 residues. The V gene lost 6 bases and the J gene lost 3 bases, with 14 bases spanning the gap. CDR3 DNA: TGTGCCAGCAGGTCACCCGTGGAGGCTAATGAAAAACTGTTTTTT. Translating gives CASRSPVEANEKLFF.

This clone came up a few times. This chain connects TRBV5-4 to TRBJ2-7; D is uncertain. Germline lookup yields CDR1 SGHNT and CDR2 YYREEE (reference sequence). CDR3 length equals 15 residues. V was trimmed by 4 bases and J by 6 bases, leaving 20 bases between them. CDR3 residues: CASSPDTLPRGEQYF. The CDR3, as DNA: TGTGCCAGCAGCCCGGATACCTTACCTAGAGGCGAGCAGTACTTC.

The rearrangement links TRBV28 to TRBJ1-6, with D maybe TRBD1 (5 bases). The germline CDR1 and CDR2 sequences are MDHEN and SYDVKM. This CDR3 has 10 amino acids. The CDR3 is CASGRSPLHF. For the CDR3, the DNA is TGTGCTTCAGGGCGATCACCCCTCCACTTT.

This clone occurred many times. The sample holds other DNA sequences that translate to the same CDR3. This chain joins TRBV4-3 and TRBJ2-5, with D possibly matching TRBD2 (6 bases). CDR3 length: 15 amino acids. Germline lookup yields CDR1 LGHNA and CDR2 YSLEER. V shed 1 base and J shed 2 bases, with 11 bases lying between them. CDR3 sequence reads: CASSQAGGSQETQYF. As DNA, the CDR3 is TGCGCCAGCAGCCAAGCCGGGGGTTCACAAGAGACCCAGTACTTC.

The rearrangement links TRBV11-2 to TRBJ2-5, with 7 bases aligning to TRBD2. The CDR3 consists of 14 residues. Germline-derived CDR1 and CDR2 are SGHAT and FQNNGV. The trim removed 5 bases at V and 5 bases at J, leaving 8 bases unmatched. The CDR3 DNA reads as TGTGCCAGCAGCACGAAAGCGGGATGGGAGACCCAGTACTTC. It yields the protein CASSTKAGWETQYF.

The gene calls are TRBV7-2 and TRBJ2-2; 7 bases fit TRBD1. The CDR3 has 16 amino acids. The J segment lost 3 bases and the V segment lost 5 bases, leaving 9 bases of the junction unmatched. Germline lookup yields CDR1 SGHTA and CDR2 FQGNSA. The DNA for the CDR3 is TGTGCCAGCAGCCTATTTGCCGGGACAGACACCGGGGAGCTGTTTTTT. It specifies CASSLFAGTDTGELFF.

The V gene is TRBV5-6, the J gene TRBJ1-5; D might be TRBD1 (6 bases). Germline V gene data show CDR1 as SGHDT and CDR2 as YYEEEE. The V and J ends lost 4 bases and 0 bases respectively, with 14 bases between them. The CDR3 spans 16 residues. The CDR3, as DNA: TGTGCCAGCAGCAGGGGCCAGGGGCGTAGCAATCAGCCCCAGCATTTT. Its translation: CASSRGQGRSNQPQHF.